These T cell receptor beta chains were read from a single sample in a study of neoadjuvant anti-PD-1 for oral cavity cancer. Only in-frame clones appear in the TCRdb table, and some are missing; sequencing was by immunoSEQ multiplex PCR. The data contain under 7,000 clones, approximately 60% of them singletons. This specimen was tumor tissue, taken after nivolumab (anti-PD-1) treatment. These receptors all come from a person between 40 and 85 years old with oral cavity squamous cell carcinoma. Each CDR3 is given without its conserved first and last residue. A D gene is named only where the DNA matches it firmly.

TRBJ1-2	NA	TRBV6-5	ASSWSEERKGGYT
TRBJ2-7	NA	TRBV9	ASSVAQGGTYEQY
TRBJ1-5	TRBD1	TRBV28	ASSPLTGGTSNQPQH
TRBJ1-1	NA	TRBV4-1	ASSQGLRERGMNTEAF
TRBJ2-7	TRBD1	TRBV7-9	ASSSPWTGGEEQY
TRBJ2-1	NA	TRBV15	ATSRVRGYNEQF
TRBJ2-1	TRBD2	TRBV5-4	ASSLFGAGGVYNEQF
TRBJ1-2	NA	TRBV28	ASSSEGLGGYT
TRBJ1-3	TRBD1	TRBV6-1	ASSDAGTGVGNTIY
TRBJ2-5	NA	TRBV6-4	ASSSLAESPQY
TRBJ1-1	NA	TRBV11-2	ASSFPGYTEAF
TRBJ1-3	NA	TRBV23-1	ASEPPLRPSIRWEGNTIY
TRBJ2-1	NA	TRBV7-6	ASSITVSSYNEQF
TRBJ1-1	NA	TRBV20-1	SYNRVTEAF
TRBJ2-3	TRBD2	TRBV5-1	ASSPRLAGVRTDTQY
TRBJ2-1	TRBD1	TRBV27	ASSLRTGTHNEQF
TRBJ2-3	TRBD1	TRBV11-2	ASSLASGTVGHTQY
TRBJ1-1	NA	TRBV4-1	ASRIGTQPTLEPEAF
TRBJ1-6	TRBD1	TRBV6-4	ASSVSPGTGDSPLH
TRBJ2-5	NA	TRBV28	ASSPQEETQY
TRBJ1-5	TRBD1	TRBV7-2	ASSLKGQGNQPQH
TRBJ1-5	NA	TRBV20-1	SAREQH
TRBJ2-7	NA	TRBV14	ASSQVPSGEQY
TRBJ2-1	TRBD2	TRBV6-1	AGWEGNEQF
TRBJ2-7	NA	TRBV19	ASTSPSYEQY
TRBJ2-5	TRBD2	TRBV7-6	ASSPSGPQETQY
TRBJ1-4	NA	TRBV13	ASSSRQSDEKLF
TRBJ2-2	TRBD2	TRBV7-6	ASSLGAGGPGTGELF
TRBJ2-1	NA	TRBV6-5	ASAPGPVSYNEQF
TRBJ2-1	NA	TRBV2	ASSPTRDEQF
TRBJ2-3	NA	TRBV11-2	ASSLAASLDTQY
TRBJ2-7	TRBD2	TRBV7-2	ASSPGGGRGEQY
TRBJ2-3	NA	TRBV6-1	ASSPGRGTDTQY
TRBJ2-3	NA	TRBV27	ASSFARTDTQY
TRBJ2-3	TRBD2	TRBV5-4	ASSLTSGREDTQY
TRBJ1-4	NA	TRBV2	ASSSRSSNPNEKLF
TRBJ2-7	NA	TRBV7-9	ASSPGLLGRFVEEQY
TRBJ2-3	NA	TRBV2	ASSEYADTQY
TRBJ1-6	NA	TRBV2	ASSEGPGSYNSPLH
TRBJ1-1	NA	TRBV10-2	ASSAKSFEAF